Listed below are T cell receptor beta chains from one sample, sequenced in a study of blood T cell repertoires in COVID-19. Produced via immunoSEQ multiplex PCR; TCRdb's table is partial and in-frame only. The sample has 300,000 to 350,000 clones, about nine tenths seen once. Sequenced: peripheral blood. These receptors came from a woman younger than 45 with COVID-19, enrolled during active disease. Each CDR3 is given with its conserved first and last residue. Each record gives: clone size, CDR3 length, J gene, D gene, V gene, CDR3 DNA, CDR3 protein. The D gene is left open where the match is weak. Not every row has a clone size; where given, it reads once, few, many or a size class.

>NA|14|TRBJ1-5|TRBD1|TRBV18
TGTGCCAGCTCACCGGGGACAGCCAATCAGCCCCAGCATTTT
CASSPGTANQPQHF
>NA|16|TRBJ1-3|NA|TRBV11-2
TGTGCCAGCAGCTTAATCAGGGGCGTTGCTGGAAACACCATATATTTT
CASSLIRGVAGNTIYF
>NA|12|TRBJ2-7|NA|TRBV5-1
TGCGCCAGCAGCTTGGAGGGGTGGGAGCAGTACTTC
CASSLEGWEQYF
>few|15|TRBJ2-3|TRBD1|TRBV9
TGTGCCAGCAGCTTGCGGACAGGGAGCACAGATACGCAGTATTTT
CASSLRTGSTDTQYF
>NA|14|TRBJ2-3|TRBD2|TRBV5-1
TGCGCCAGCAGCTTGGCGGGAGGCGGAGATACGCAGTATTTT
CASSLAGGGDTQYF
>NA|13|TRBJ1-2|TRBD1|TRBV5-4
TGTGCCAGCAGCCAACAGGGGGCATATGGCTACACCTTC
CASSQQGAYGYTF
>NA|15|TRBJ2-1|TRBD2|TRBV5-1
TGCGCCAGCAGCGCGGGACTAGCAGTTTACAATGAGCAGTTCTTC
CASSAGLAVYNEQFF
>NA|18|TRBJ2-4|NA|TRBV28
TGTGCCAGCTCAAAACTCAAGCCCGGGGAACTAGCCAAAAACATTCAGTACTTC
CASSKLKPGELAKNIQYF
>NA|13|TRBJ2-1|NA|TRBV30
TGTGCCTGGAAAGACACCCCCTACAATGAGCAGTTCTTC
CAWKDTPYNEQFF
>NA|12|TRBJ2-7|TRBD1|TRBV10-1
TGCGCCAGTGGACAGGGGACGGTTGAGCAGTACTTC
CASGQGTVEQYF
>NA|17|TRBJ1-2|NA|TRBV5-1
TGCGCCAGCAGAAGCGGGGGACGGGAGACACGAGCGGAGGGCTACACCTTC
CASRSGGRETRAEGYTF
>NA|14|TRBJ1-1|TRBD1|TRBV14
TGTGCCAGCAGCGCCCGACAGGGAGGAACTGAAGCTTTCTTT
CASSARQGGTEAFF
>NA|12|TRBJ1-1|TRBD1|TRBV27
TGTGCCAGCAGAAAACAGGGGGACGAAGCTTTCTTT
CASRKQGDEAFF
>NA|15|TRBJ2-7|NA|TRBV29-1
TGCAGCGTTGAAGACAGCCGACAGGAATCCTACGAGCAGTACTTC
CSVEDSRQESYEQYF
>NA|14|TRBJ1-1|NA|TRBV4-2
TGTGCCAGCAGCCAAGATGGTAGAAATACTGAAGCTTTCTTT
CASSQDGRNTEAFF
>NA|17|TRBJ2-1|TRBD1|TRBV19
TGTGCCAGTAGTACAAAAATAACCGGGACAGGGGGATATGAGCAGTTCTTC
CASSTKITGTGGYEQFF
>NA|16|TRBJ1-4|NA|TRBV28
TGTGCCAGCAGCCCCATCCTCCCGGGACATGGGGAAAAACTGTTTTTT
CASSPILPGHGEKLFF
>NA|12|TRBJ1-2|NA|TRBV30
TGTGCCTCAACAGGGAGGGTATATGGCTACACCTTC
CASTGRVYGYTF
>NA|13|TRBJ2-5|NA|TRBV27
TGTGCCAGCAGTGCATCGGTGGTTGAGACCCAGTACTTC
CASSASVVETQYF
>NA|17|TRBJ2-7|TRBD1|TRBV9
TGTGCCAGCAGCGTAGTGTCGTGGGACAGGCTTTCCTACGAGCAGTACTTC
CASSVVSWDRLSYEQYF
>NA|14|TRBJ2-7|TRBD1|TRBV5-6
TGTGCCAGCAGCTTAGGGGACAGTAACTACGAGCAGTACTTC
CASSLGDSNYEQYF
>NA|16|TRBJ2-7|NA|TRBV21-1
TGTGCCAGCAGCCGGCCGGCAGGGGGCAGCTCCTACGAGCAGTACTTC
CASSRPAGGSSYEQYF
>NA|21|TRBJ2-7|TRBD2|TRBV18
TGTGCCAGCTCACCACTGCACAGGGGTGGAGGACTAGCGGCAGGCTCCTACGAGCAGTACTTC
CASSPLHRGGGLAAGSYEQYF
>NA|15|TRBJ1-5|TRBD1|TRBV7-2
TGTGCCAGCAGCCGGGGACAGGGAGTGGGTCAGCCCCAGCATTTT
CASSRGQGVGQPQHF
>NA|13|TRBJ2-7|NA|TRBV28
TGTGCCAGCAGTTTTGCTCGACTCTACGAGCAGTACTTC
CASSFARLYEQYF
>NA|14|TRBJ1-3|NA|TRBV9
TGTGCCAGCAGCTCGGGGGGGGCTGGAAACACCATATATTTT
CASSSGGAGNTIYF
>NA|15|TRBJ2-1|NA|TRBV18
TGTGCCAGCTCACCGGAGGCGCGGAATTACAATGAGCAGTTCTTC
CASSPEARNYNEQFF
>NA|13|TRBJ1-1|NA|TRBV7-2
TGTGCCAGCAGCTTACCAAGGGGCACTGAAGCTTTCTTT
CASSLPRGTEAFF
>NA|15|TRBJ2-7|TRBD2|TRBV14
TGTGCCAGCAGCCCGCAGCGGGGTTTGTCCTACGAGCAGTACTTC
CASSPQRGLSYEQYF
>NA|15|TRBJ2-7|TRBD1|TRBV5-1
TGCGCCAGCAGCAATCCCGGGACAGGGAGCTACGAGCAGTACTTC
CASSNPGTGSYEQYF
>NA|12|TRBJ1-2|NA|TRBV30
TGTGCCTGGAGTTCAGGGGTGGGCGGCTACACCTTC
CAWSSGVGGYTF
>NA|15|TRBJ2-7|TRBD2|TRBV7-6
TGTGCCAGCAGCCCCCCCCCAGCGGGACTTTACGAGCAGTACTTC
CASSPPPAGLYEQYF
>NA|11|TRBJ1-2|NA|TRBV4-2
TGTGCCAGCAGCTTCGACTATGGCTACACCTTC
CASSFDYGYTF
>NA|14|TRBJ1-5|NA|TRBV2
TGTGCCAGCAGTGAAGGGGCAGGGACATTGGCCCAGCATTTT
CASSEGAGTLAQHF
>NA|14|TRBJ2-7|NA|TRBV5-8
TGTGCCAGCAGCCGGACAGGAGGGGGGTACGAGCAGTACTTC
CASSRTGGGYEQYF
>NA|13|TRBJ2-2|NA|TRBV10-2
TGCGCCAGCAGTCGGACTGGGACCGGGGAGCTGTTTTTT
CASSRTGTGELFF
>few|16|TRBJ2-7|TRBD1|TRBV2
TGTGCCAGCAGTGAAGACGGGACAGTCGGTGGCGACGAGCAGTACTTC
CASSEDGTVGGDEQYF
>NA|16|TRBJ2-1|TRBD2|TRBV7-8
TGTGCCAGCAGCTTAGCGGGCGGGACTAGGACCAATGAGCAGTTCTTC
CASSLAGGTRTNEQFF
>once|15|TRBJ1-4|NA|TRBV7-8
TGTGCCAGCAGCTTAGTTGGGGGAGGCGGTGAAAAACTGTTTTTT
CASSLVGGGGEKLFF
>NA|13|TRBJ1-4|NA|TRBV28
TGTGCCAGCAGCCGGGCCCGGGGTGAAAAACTGTTTTTT
CASSRARGEKLFF